This T cell receptor (beta chain) emerged from a study of shared clonotypes between healthy human individuals. The overall study: Per-donor plates numbered three CD4 naive, three CD4 memory, two CD8 naive and one CD8 memory. Study-wide results and limits: Four donors shared roughly 5% of their naive CD4 clonotypes.

A word on this clone: Antigen specificity is unknown.

Sorted-subset replicate PCRs used 200 ng of genomic DNA. This amount corresponded to about 30,000 T cell genomes. Profiling relied on immunoSEQ multiplex PCR, and the TCRdb table lists in-frame clones only, not all of them. The repertoire includes roughly 2.1 million clones, just over 90% of them detected once, and about 1.8% sits in the top ten. The CDR3 length is 14 residues. The ends lost 4 bases at V and 3 bases at J; junction bases unmatched: 4. Looked up from germline, CDR1 is MNHEY and CDR2 is SMNVEV (reference sequence). CD45RO-negative cells were positively selected for CCR7, leaving out terminally differentiated effector memory CD45RA+ cells. Every donor was a Caucasian adult from Nashville, Tennessee.

The receptor comes from a man between 18 and 35 years old in good health. Some clones in this sample may be carry-over from other donors' samples. The sequenced material came from naive CD8+ T cells from PBMCs. V usage is TRBV27 and J usage is TRBJ1-1, with 8 nucleotides matching TRBD1. Here the CDR3 DNA reads TGTGCCAGCAGTTACCAGGGGGCGGACACTGAAGCTTTCTTT. Translation gives CASSYQGADTEAFF.